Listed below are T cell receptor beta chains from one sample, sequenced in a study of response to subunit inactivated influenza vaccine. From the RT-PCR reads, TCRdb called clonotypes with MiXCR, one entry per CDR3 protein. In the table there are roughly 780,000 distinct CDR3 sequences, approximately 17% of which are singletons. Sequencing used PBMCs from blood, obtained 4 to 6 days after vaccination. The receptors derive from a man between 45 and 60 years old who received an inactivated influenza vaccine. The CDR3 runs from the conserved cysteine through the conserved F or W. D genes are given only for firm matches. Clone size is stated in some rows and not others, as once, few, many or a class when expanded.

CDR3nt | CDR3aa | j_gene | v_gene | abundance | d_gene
TGCAGCGTTGAGATGGAAGGGACCCTACCTGTGGCTTTCTTT | CSVEMEGTLPVAFF | TRBJ1-1 | TRBV29-1 | many | NA
TGTGCCAGCAGCTTAGCAGGGACGGATGGCTACACCTTC | CASSLAGTDGYTF | TRBJ1-2 | TRBV7-9 | many | NA
TGTGCCAGCAGTTTAAGCCAAAGCTCCTACAATGAGCAGTTCTTC | CASSLSQSSYNEQFF | TRBJ2-1 | TRBV28 | many | NA
TGCGCCAGCAGCCATTACCAGGGGGCCACTGAAGCTTTCTTT | CASSHYQGATEAFF | TRBJ1-1 | TRBV5-1 | few | TRBD1
TGTGCCAGCACCATCCAGGGTGTTGGGGCCAACGTCCTGACTTTC | CASTIQGVGANVLTF | TRBJ2-6 | TRBV12-3/TRBV12-4 | NA | NA
TGCAGCGTTTCTGGACTAGCAGAAGAGACCCAGTACTTC | CSVSGLAEETQYF | TRBJ2-5 | TRBV29-1 | NA | TRBD2
TGTGCCAGCAGTTACCCGTTCGGCGGGGCCTCCTACGAGCAGTACTTC | CASSYPFGGASYEQYF | TRBJ2-7 | TRBV6-2/TRBV6-3 | few | NA
TGTGCCAGCAGTTTCCAACCAGGGTTACTAATCGAAAAACTGTTTTTT | CASSFQPGLLIEKLFF | TRBJ1-4 | TRBV6-5 | NA | NA
TGTGCCACCAGTGAACCTTCAGGGGGCCGGGGTCGTGAGCAGTTCTTC | CATSEPSGGRGREQFF | TRBJ2-1 | TRBV24-1 | few | TRBD1
TGTGCCAGCAGCAAAGGATGGCAGGGGGCCTACGAGCAGTACTTC | CASSKGWQGAYEQYF | TRBJ2-7 | TRBV21-1 | few | NA
TGTGCCAGCACTTTAGGACCTCCGAGGGGTACCTATAATTCACCCCTCCACTTT | CASTLGPPRGTYNSPLHF | TRBJ1-6 | TRBV28 | NA | NA
TGTGCCAGCTCGCCCGGGACAGGGGGACAAGAGACCCAGTACTTC | CASSPGTGGQETQYF | TRBJ2-5 | TRBV18 | NA | TRBD1
TGTGCCAGCACCGGGACAGGGAGGACCTACGAGCAGTACTTC | CASTGTGRTYEQYF | TRBJ2-7 | TRBV12-3/TRBV12-4 | NA | TRBD1
TGCAGTGCTACAGGAATCGCGTTCTCCTACAATGAGCAGTTCTTC | CSATGIAFSYNEQFF | TRBJ2-1 | TRBV20-1 | NA | NA
TGCAGCGTTTCGGGCAGGGTCAGCCACGAGCAGTACTTC | CSVSGRVSHEQYF | TRBJ2-7 | TRBV29-1 | few | NA
TGCAGTGCTAGAGTCATGACTAGCGGGTTAAAGGGAGAGCAGTACTTC | CSARVMTSGLKGEQYF | TRBJ2-7 | TRBV20-1 | few | TRBD2
TGTGCCAGCAGCTTCGACAGGGATTTATACAATGAGCAGTTCTTC | CASSFDRDLYNEQFF | TRBJ2-1 | TRBV7-2 | NA | TRBD1
TGCAGCGTTGATGGGCTCTCCTACAATGAGCAGTTCTTC | CSVDGLSYNEQFF | TRBJ2-1 | TRBV29-1 | few | NA
TGCAGTGCCCCCCTAGACAGGGGCTGGGGCTACACCTTC | CSAPLDRGWGYTF | TRBJ1-2 | TRBV20-1 | NA | TRBD1
TGTGCCACCAGCAGTGGCGGACGTTCCACAGATACGCAGTATTTT | CATSSGGRSTDTQYF | TRBJ2-3 | TRBV15 | few | NA
TGTGCCAGCAGCCCCCGCGGAGGCAGATTTTACGAGCAGTACTTC | CASSPRGGRFYEQYF | TRBJ2-7 | TRBV7-2 | NA | NA
TGCAGTGCCCCAAAGACAGGGACCTACGAGCAGTACTTC | CSAPKTGTYEQYF | TRBJ2-7 | TRBV20-1 | few | TRBD1
TGTGCCAGCAGTTTAGCGGGGGCCCAATCGGATACGCAGTATTTT | CASSLAGAQSDTQYF | TRBJ2-3 | TRBV12-3/TRBV12-4 | NA | NA
TGCAGTGCTAGAGAGTTTACTCATGAGCAGTTCTTC | CSAREFTHEQFF | TRBJ2-1 | TRBV20-1 | many | NA
TGTGCCAGCAGTTCATCGGACAGGGGGGGAACTGAAGCTTTCTTT | CASSSSDRGGTEAFF | TRBJ1-1 | TRBV6-2/TRBV6-3 | few | TRBD1